What follows is one T cell receptor beta chain and its context. The entry originates in a study of blood T cell repertoires in COVID-19. In the study overall: Samples taken during acute and convalescent COVID-19 were collected in the United States, Italy and Spain. T cells, B-cell-depleted T cells, or PBMCs provided the cDNA or gDNA that served as material.

Assay: immunoSEQ multiplex PCR; the TCRdb copy retains only in-frame clones and omits some. The repertoire holds approximately 100,000 clones, with approximately 86% as singletons. Per germline, CDR1 MNHEY and CDR2 SVGAGI. This CDR3 contains 12 residues. Trimming took off 9 bases at V and 3 bases at J, with 9 bases between the two ends. The sequencing input was peripheral blood. The chain has TRBV6-5 and TRBJ1-5; D might be TRBD1 (6 bases). The receptor was derived from a human donor in a cohort sampled during active COVID-19. In nucleotides, the CDR3 is TGTGCCAGGGGACAAATCAATCAGCCCCAGCATTTT. Translating it yields CARGQINQPQHF.